The 12 T cell receptor beta chains below come from one sample, sequenced in a study of shared clonotypes between healthy human individuals. Clones were sequenced by immunoSEQ multiplex PCR, and TCRdb holds only the in-frame ones, with some missing. The sample has fewer than 600,000 clones; roughly 78% are singletons. Sequencing was performed on PBMCs. The receptors stem from a middle-aged woman in good health. Some clones in this sample may be carry-over from other donors' samples.

This chain connects TRBV11-2 to TRBJ2-6, with D possibly matching TRBD1 (5 bases). This CDR3 spans 16 amino acids. CDR1 is SGHAT and CDR2 is FQNNGV in the germline V gene. Trimming took off 3 bases at V and 1 base at J, with 10 bases between the two ends. Here the CDR3 reads CASSLGPTSGANVLTF. In DNA, the CDR3 is TGTGCCAGCAGCTTGGGGCCCACTTCTGGGGCCAACGTCCTGACTTTC.

This clone is a singleton in its sample. The gene calls are TRBV2 and TRBJ2-1, with 8 bases that match TRBD2. Trimming cost V 6 bases and J 5 bases; bases outside gene matches: 9. This CDR3 is built from 15 residues. CDR1 and CDR2 (germline): SNHLY, FYNNEI. As DNA, the CDR3 is TGTGCCAGCAGGAAAGCGGGAGCTGGGAACAATGAGCAGTTCTTC. This encodes CASRKAGAGNNEQFF.

J is TRBJ2-1 and V is TRBV5-4; 8 bases are a match to TRBD2. V lost 5 bases and J lost 0; bases outside the gene matches: 4. The CDR3 contains 15 residues. CDR1 and CDR2 from the germline V gene are SGHNT and YYREEE (reference sequence). This CDR3 reads CASRLAGTSYNEQFF. The DNA for the CDR3 is TGTGCCAGCAGGCTAGCGGGCACCTCCTACAATGAGCAGTTCTTC.

The J gene is TRBJ2-1, the V gene TRBV9, with 7 bases fitting TRBD2. The CDR3 is made up of 16 amino acids. J was trimmed by 7 bases and V by 2 bases; bases with no gene match: 12. Germline V CDR1 and CDR2: SGDLS, YYNGEE. DNA for the CDR3: TGTGCCAGCAGCGTGGACTGGACTAGTGGTGGTAATGAGCAGTTCTTC. It translates to CASSVDWTSGGNEQFF.

The chain carries TRBV2 and TRBJ2-1; no reliable D call. Germline loops: CDR1 SNHLY, CDR2 FYNNEI. The CDR3 runs 14 residues. V dropped 4 bases and J dropped 2 bases, with 9 bases sitting between them. The CDR3: CASSGLNPYNEQFF. As DNA, the CDR3 is TGTGCCAGCAGTGGGTTGAACCCCTACAATGAGCAGTTCTTC.

This chain uses TRBV5-4 with TRBJ2-5; 14 positions agree with TRBD2. Germline-derived CDR1 and CDR2 are SGHNT and YYREEE (reference sequence). The CDR3 runs 17 residues. V lost 0 bases and J lost 0; bases outside the gene matches: 1. CDR3 protein: CASSLGTSGRYQETQYF. The CDR3 DNA reads TGTGCCAGCAGCTTGGGGACTAGCGGGAGGTACCAAGAGACCCAGTACTTC.

The CDR3 protein is CASSLRQVTEAFF. The DNA for the CDR3 is TGTGCCAGCAGCTTGAGACAAGTCACTGAAGCTTTCTTT. This sequence joins TRBV5-4 and TRBJ1-1; D is undetermined. V lost 1 base to trimming and J lost 4 bases, with 8 bases between them. This CDR3 is 13 amino acids long. Per germline, CDR1 SGHNT and CDR2 YYREEE (reference sequence).

This clone came up a few times. The J gene is TRBJ1-1, the V gene TRBV15; the match to TRBD1 covers 7 bases. V trimming: 3 bases; J trimming: 1 base; junction bases outside the gene matches: 2. CDR1 LNHNV and CDR2 YYDKDF come from the germline V gene (reference sequence). The CDR3 loop spans 14 amino acids. The CDR3 is CATSSTGANTEAFF. CDR3 in DNA: TGTGCCACCAGCAGTACAGGGGCGAACACTGAAGCTTTCTTT.

The chain employs TRBV14 and TRBJ2-1; the match to TRBD2 covers 11 bases. Germline loops: CDR1 SGHDN, CDR2 FVKESK. This CDR3 region has 19 residues. The ends lost 1 base at V and 4 bases at J; junction bases unmatched: 12. The CDR3 region has the DNA TGTGCCAGCAGCCAAGGACCTCCGCCACTAGCGGGAGCATACAATGAGCAGTTCTTC. Protein product: CASSQGPPPLAGAYNEQFF.

The gene calls are TRBV7-2 and TRBJ2-3, with a weak D call TRBD1 (5 bases). This CDR3 is built from 15 residues. V was shortened by 4 bases and J by 2 bases, with 13 bases between the two germline ends. Germline V gives CDR1 SGHTA, CDR2 FQGNSA. The CDR3: CASSSQGIATDTQYF. CDR3 nucleotide sequence: TGTGCCAGCAGCTCCCAGGGTATTGCCACAGATACGCAGTATTTT.

As to this clone: Other DNA sequences in this sample translate to the same CDR3. V is TRBV9 and J is TRBJ2-2; a possible D gene is TRBD1 (5 bases). The V end was cut by 7 bases, the J end by 2 bases, with 9 bases between. The length of the CDR3 is 13 residues. Germline loops: CDR1 SGDLS, CDR2 YYNGEE. Here the CDR3 reads CASSRANTGELFF. DNA of the CDR3: TGTGCCAGCTCCAGGGCAAACACCGGGGAGCTGTTTTTT. Combining the CDR3 with reference TRBV9 and TRBJ2-2 gives the whole variable domain DSGVTQTPKHLITATGQRVTLRCSPRSGDLSVYWYQQSLDQGLQFLIQYYNGEERAKGNILERFSAQQFPDLHSELNLSSLELGDSALYFCASSRANTGELFFGEGSRLTVL.

About this clone: Only one base separates this from a far larger clonotype, so it likely reflects a read error. This sequence joins TRBV4-1 and TRBJ2-3; weak D call: TRBD2 (6 bases). The CDR3 runs to 17 residues. Germline lookup yields CDR1 MGHRA and CDR2 YSYEKL. V was trimmed by 0 bases and J by 8 bases, leaving 21 bases between them. The CDR3 here is CASSQDHQLVGGGTQYF. The CDR3 coding sequence is TGCGCCAGCAGCCAAGATCATCAACTAGTGGGAGGTGGTACGCAGTATTTT.